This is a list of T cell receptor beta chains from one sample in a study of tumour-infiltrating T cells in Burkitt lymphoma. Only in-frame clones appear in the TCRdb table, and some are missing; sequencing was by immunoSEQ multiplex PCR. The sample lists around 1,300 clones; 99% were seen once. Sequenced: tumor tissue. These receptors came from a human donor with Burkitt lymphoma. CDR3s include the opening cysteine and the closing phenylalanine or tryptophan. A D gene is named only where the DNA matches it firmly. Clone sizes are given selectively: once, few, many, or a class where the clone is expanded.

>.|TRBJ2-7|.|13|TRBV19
TGTGCCAGTAGTATAGATCCCGATTACGAGCAGTACTTC
CASSIDPDYEQYF
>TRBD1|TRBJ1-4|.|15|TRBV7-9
TGTGCCAGCAGCAACCGGGACAGGGACGGGGAAAAACTGTTTTTT
CASSNRDRDGEKLFF
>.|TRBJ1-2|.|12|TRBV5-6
TGTGCCAGCAGCTTGGGAGGGGAAGGCTACACCTTC
CASSLGGEGYTF
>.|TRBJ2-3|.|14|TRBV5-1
TGCGCCAGCAGCTTACTAGCTAGCACAGATACGCAGTATTTT
CASSLLASTDTQYF
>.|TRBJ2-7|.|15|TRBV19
TGTGCCAGTAGTATAGGGGCGGGCAGGGGCTACGAGCAGTACTTC
CASSIGAGRGYEQYF
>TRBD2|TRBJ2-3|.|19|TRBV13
TGTGCCAGCAGCTCCAGCCGGGAGGCGGGAGGGATGAGCACAGATACGCAGTATTTT
CASSSSREAGGMSTDTQYF
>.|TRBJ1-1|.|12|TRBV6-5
TGTGCCAGCAGTTCAAAGGGGAAAGGAGCTTTCTTT
CASSSKGKGAFF
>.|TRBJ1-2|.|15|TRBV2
TGTGCCAGCAGTGAAGCTCTAAGCCTCTCCTATGGCTACACCTTC
CASSEALSLSYGYTF
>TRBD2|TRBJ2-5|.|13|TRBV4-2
TGTGCCAGCAGGGGGGGGTGGCAAGAGACCCAGTACTTC
CASRGGWQETQYF
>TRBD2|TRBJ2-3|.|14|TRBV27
TGTGCCAGCAGTCGGGGGGAATACACAGATACGCAGTATTTT
CASSRGEYTDTQYF
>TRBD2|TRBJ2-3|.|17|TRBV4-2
TGTGCCAGCAGCCAAGTGGGTCGGGGGAGGGGCACAGATACGCAGTATTTT
CASSQVGRGRGTDTQYF
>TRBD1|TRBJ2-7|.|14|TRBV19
TGTGCCAGTAGCCTCCGGGACAGGGGGCCAGAGCAGTACTTC
CASSLRDRGPEQYF
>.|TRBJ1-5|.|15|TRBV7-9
TGTGCCAGCAGCTTAGGAACAGAAAAAGATCAGCCCCAGCATTTT
CASSLGTEKDQPQHF
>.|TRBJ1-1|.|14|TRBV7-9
TGTGCCAGCAGCTTAGGGGGGACGCCCCGCGAAGCTTTCTTT
CASSLGGTPREAFF
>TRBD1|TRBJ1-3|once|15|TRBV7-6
TGTGCCAACAGCCCAAGGACAGGGGTTGGAAACACCATATATTTT
CANSPRTGVGNTIYF
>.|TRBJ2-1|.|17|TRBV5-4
TGTGCCAGCACCATTGGTCGGGGCTCTAGGGAGGACAATGAGCAGTTCTTC
CASTIGRGSREDNEQFF
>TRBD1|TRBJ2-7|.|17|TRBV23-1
TGCGCCAGCAGTCAATCGATCCGGGACAGACCCTTTAACGAGCAGTACTTC
CASSQSIRDRPFNEQYF
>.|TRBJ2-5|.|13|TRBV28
TGTGCCAGCAGTTTATCAGGGGTTGAGACCCAGTACTTC
CASSLSGVETQYF
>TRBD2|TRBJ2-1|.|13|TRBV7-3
TGTGCCAGCAGCTTAATAGCGGGTCGTGAGCAGTTCTTC
CASSLIAGREQFF
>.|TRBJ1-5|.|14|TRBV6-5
TGTGCCAGCAGTAACCCGGGTCCAAATCAGCCCCAGCATTTT
CASSNPGPNQPQHF
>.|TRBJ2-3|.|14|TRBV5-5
TGTGCCAGCAGCTTGGATTTGGGCACAGATACGCAGTATTTT
CASSLDLGTDTQYF
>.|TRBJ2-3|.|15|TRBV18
TGTGCCAGCTGCAAGGGAGCCACCACCACAGATATGCAGTATTTT
CASCKGATTTDMQYF
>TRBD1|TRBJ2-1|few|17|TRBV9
TGTGCCAGCAGCGTAGGGACCCAGGGGGCAGCCTACAATGAGCAGTTCTTC
CASSVGTQGAAYNEQFF
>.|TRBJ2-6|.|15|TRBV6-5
TGTGCCAGCACCTCCCGGAGGTCTGGGGCCAACGTCCTGACTTTC
CASTSRRSGANVLTF
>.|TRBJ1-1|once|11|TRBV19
TGTGCCAGTACCGGTGGGGGTGAAGCTTTCTTT
CASTGGGEAFF
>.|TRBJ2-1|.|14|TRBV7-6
TGTGCCAGCAGCTTTGCGGGGATAGTCAATGAGCAGTTCTTC
CASSFAGIVNEQFF
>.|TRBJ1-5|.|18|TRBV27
TGTGCCAGCCGCCCCCTGCCCCTGGGGACCGGAGGGAATCAGCCCCAGCATTTT
CASRPLPLGTGGNQPQHF
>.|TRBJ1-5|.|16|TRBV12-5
TGTGCTAGTGGTCAAGACAGGCCGGGCCTTTATCAGCCCCAGCATTTT
CASGQDRPGLYQPQHF
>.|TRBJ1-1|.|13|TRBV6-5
TGTGCCAGCAGTGCGACCCGGACAGCTGAAGCTTTCTTT
CASSATRTAEAFF
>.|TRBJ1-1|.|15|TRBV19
TGTGCCAGTAGTCGCCCACAAACGGTGAACACTGAAGCTTTCTTT
CASSRPQTVNTEAFF
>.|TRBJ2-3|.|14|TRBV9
TGTGCCAGCAGCGGATTCCCTAGCACAGATACGCAGTATTTT
CASSGFPSTDTQYF
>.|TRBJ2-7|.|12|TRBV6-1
TGTGCCAGCAGAACAGGGAACTACGAGCAGTACTTC
CASRTGNYEQYF
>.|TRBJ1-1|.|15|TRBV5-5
TGTGCCAGCAGCCCCTCGTGGGCTCGGGACACTGAAGCTTTCTTT
CASSPSWARDTEAFF
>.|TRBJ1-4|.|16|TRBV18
TGTGCCAGCTCACCACAAAGGGGGTCGGCAGATGAAAAACTGTTTTTT
CASSPQRGSADEKLFF
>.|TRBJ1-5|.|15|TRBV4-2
TGTGCCAGCAGCCCCAACAGGGAGGGCAATCAGCCCCAGCATTTT
CASSPNREGNQPQHF
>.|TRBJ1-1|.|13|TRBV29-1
TGCAGCGTAATACAAGGGAGTGGCACTGAAGCTTTCTTT
CSVIQGSGTEAFF
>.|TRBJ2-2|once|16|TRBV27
TGTGCCAGCAGGGCCAAATGGACAGCGAACACCGGGGAGCTGTTTTTT
CASRAKWTANTGELFF
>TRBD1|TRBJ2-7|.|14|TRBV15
TGTGCCACCAGCCAGGGGGCGATCTCCTACGAGCAGTACTTC
CATSQGAISYEQYF
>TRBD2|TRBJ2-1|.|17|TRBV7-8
TGTGCCAGCAGCCCCGGACTAGCGGGGGGCACCTACAATGAGCAGTTCTTC
CASSPGLAGGTYNEQFF
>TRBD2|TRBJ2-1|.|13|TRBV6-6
TGTGCCAGCAGAGTGGGGGAGGGCAATGAGCAGTTCTTC
CASRVGEGNEQFF
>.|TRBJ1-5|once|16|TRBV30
TGTGCCTGGGCGTTGGGGCCAGGGGTTTGGGTTCAGCCCCAGCATTTT
CAWALGPGVWVQPQHF
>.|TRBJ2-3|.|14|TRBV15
TGTGCCACCAGCAGAGATCGTTGGGTCTCCACGCAGTATTTT
CATSRDRWVSTQYF
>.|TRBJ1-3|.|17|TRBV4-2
TGTGCCAGCAGCCAAGAGTGGGGGCTTACGGAGAGAAACACCATATATTTT
CASSQEWGLTERNTIYF
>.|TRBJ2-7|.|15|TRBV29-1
TGCAGCGTTGAAGGAATTGTGGCGGGAATGGGGGAGCAGTACTTC
CSVEGIVAGMGEQYF
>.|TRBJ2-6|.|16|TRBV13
TGTGCCAGCAGCTTAGGCAGGAACTCTGGGGCCAACGTCCTGACTTTC
CASSLGRNSGANVLTF
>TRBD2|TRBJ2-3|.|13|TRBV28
TGTGCCACAGGACTAGCGGGCGCAGATACGCAGTATTTT
CATGLAGADTQYF
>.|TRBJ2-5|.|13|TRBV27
TGTGCCAGCAGGGCTGGGTACCAAGAGACCCAGTACTTC
CASRAGYQETQYF
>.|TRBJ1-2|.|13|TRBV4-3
TGCGCCAGCAGCCGTCACAGGGACTATGGCTACACCTTC
CASSRHRDYGYTF
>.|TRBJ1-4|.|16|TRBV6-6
TGTGCCAGCAGTTACTCGGCCGGAGCGAACAATGAAAAACTGTTTTTT
CASSYSAGANNEKLFF